One sample yielded the 19 T cell receptor beta chains listed below, sequenced in a study of T cell changes during pregnancy in multiple sclerosis. Assay: immunoSEQ multiplex PCR; the TCRdb copy retains only in-frame clones and omits some. The sample consists of about 75,000 clones, 94% of them appearing once. The sample in question was CD4+ T cells from peripheral blood mononuclear cells, obtained after pregnancy. The source of these receptors is a female donor with multiple sclerosis, enrolled in a pregnancy study.

Only one count was recorded for this clone. V usage is TRBV18 and J usage is TRBJ2-7, with TRBD1 matching over 7 bases. This CDR3 contains 14 residues. Germline CDR1 is KGHSH and CDR2 is LQKENI. J lost 6 bases, V lost 0 bases, and 5 bases had no gene match. The chain's CDR3 is CASSPPRGGGEQYF. The CDR3 nucleotides are TGTGCCAGCTCACCACCAAGAGGGGGCGGCGAGCAGTACTTC.

The chain uses TRBV6-5 and TRBJ1-2; unclear D gene. The CDR3 is 14 residues long. CDR1 and CDR2 (germline): MNHEY, SVGAGI. V lost 0 bases to trimming and J lost 10 bases, with 15 bases between them. The CDR3: CASSYSRQRPTYTF. CDR3 coding DNA: TGTGCCAGCAGTTACTCTAGGCAGAGGCCGACCTACACCTTC.

A remark on this clone: The same CDR3 arises from other DNA sequences in this sample as well. The chain joins TRBV7-9 to TRBJ1-4; a weak D match, TRBD1 (6 bases). Germline CDR1 and CDR2: SEHNR and FQNEAQ (reference sequence). CDR3 size: 14 residues. Trimming shortened V by 1 base and J by 5 bases, and 8 bases separated the two germline ends. Written as DNA, the CDR3 is TGTGCCAGCAGCTTAGGGACAGTGAATGAAAAACTGTTTTTT. It yields the protein CASSLGTVNEKLFF. Full variable domain (rest looked up from reference TRBV7-9 and TRBJ1-4): DTGVSQNPRHKITKRGQNVTFRCDPISEHNRLYWYRQTLGQGPEFLTYFQNEAQLEKSRLLSDRFSAERPKGSFSTLEIQRTEQGDSAMYLCASSLGTVNEKLFFGSGTQLSVL.

V and J are TRBV5-6 and TRBJ1-2, with D perhaps matching TRBD1 (6 bases). Looked up from germline, CDR1 is SGHDT and CDR2 is YYEEEE. The CDR3 has 13 residues. Trimming stripped 4 bases from V and 8 bases from J, with 15 bases between. CDR3 bases: TGTGCCAGCAGCGTACAGGGTATCACGGGCTACACCTTC. The encoded protein is CASSVQGITGYTF.

The chain has TRBV4-3 and TRBJ1-1; 8 nucleotides match TRBD1. Trimming removed 0 bases from V and 7 bases from J; junction bases left unmatched: 7. The germline V gene encodes CDR1 LGHNA and CDR2 YSLEER. This CDR3 region has 15 residues. The CDR3 spells CASSQDLDREREAFF. DNA for the CDR3: TGCGCCAGCAGCCAAGATTTGGACAGGGAACGTGAAGCTTTCTTT.

The V gene is TRBV19, the J gene TRBJ1-2; TRBD1 agrees at 9 bases. The V gene end was trimmed by 5 bases and the J gene end by 4 bases; junction bases not matched to a gene: 8. This CDR3 region has 15 residues. Germline values: CDR1 LNHDA, CDR2 SQIVND (reference sequence). The CDR3: CASSYSGQGSYGYTF. For the CDR3, the DNA is TGTGCCAGTAGTTATTCTGGACAGGGGAGCTATGGCTACACCTTC.

This rearrangement joins TRBV14 to TRBJ2-7, with TRBD1 matching 7 bases. In germline, CDR1 is SGHDN, CDR2 FVKESK. The CDR3 extends over 15 amino acids. The V gene end was trimmed by 1 base and the J gene end by 2 bases; junction bases not matched to a gene: 5. CDR3 in amino acids: CASSQATGRAYEQYF. CDR3 DNA: TGTGCCAGCAGCCAAGCGACAGGGCGAGCCTACGAGCAGTACTTC.

The chain carries TRBV5-1 and TRBJ2-2; D call uncertain. Trimming shortened V by 0 bases and J by 4 bases, and 10 bases separated the two germline ends. The CDR3 loop spans 15 amino acids. Germline CDR1 reads SGHRS; CDR2 reads YFSETQ. DNA of the CDR3: TGCGCCAGCAGCTTGGACGGTCTTAGCACCGGGGAGCTGTTTTTT. It yields the protein CASSLDGLSTGELFF.

The V gene is TRBV5-6, the J gene TRBJ1-2, with D unclear. The V gene's germline CDR1 is SGHDT and CDR2 YYEEEE. V lost 3 bases to trimming and J lost 4 bases, with 16 bases between them. CDR3 length: 15 amino acids. CDR3 sequence reads: CASSSGISPGYGYTF. As DNA, the CDR3 is TGTGCCAGCAGCTCAGGCATATCTCCTGGCTATGGCTACACCTTC.

J is TRBJ2-2 and V is TRBV29-1; the D gene is possibly TRBD2 (5 bases). CDR3 length: 13 residues. Looked up from germline, CDR1 is SQVTM and CDR2 is ANQGSEA. V lost 7 bases and J lost 7, with 16 bases in between. DNA of the CDR3: TGCAGCGCACAACTAGGTACCTTCGGGGAGCTGTTTTTT. Its translation: CSAQLGTFGELFF.

In its sample, this clone was seen a few times. The chain couples TRBV28 to TRBJ1-5; TRBD1 matches at 8 bases. Germline V CDR1 and CDR2: MDHEN, SYDVKM. Trimming removed 6 bases from V and 5 bases from J; junction bases left unmatched: 9. CDR3 size: 15 residues. CDR3 loop: CASRSQGARDQPQHF. The CDR3 DNA reads TGTGCCAGCAGGTCCCAGGGGGCGCGGGATCAGCCCCAGCATTTT.

The V gene is TRBV28, the J gene TRBJ2-1, with D perhaps matching TRBD1 (6 bases). Germline V gene data show CDR1 as MDHEN and CDR2 as SYDVKM. This CDR3 spans 13 amino acids. V gave up 5 bases and J gave up 3 bases, with 8 bases separating them. The CDR3 sequence: CASSLGHYNEQFF. The DNA of the CDR3 is TGTGCCAGCAGTCTGGGACACTACAATGAGCAGTTCTTC.

This chain joins TRBV5-4 and TRBJ2-1; a weak D match, TRBD2 (6 bases). Germline V lookup: CDR1 SGHNT, CDR2 YYREEE (reference sequence). Trimming left V 0 bases short and J 8 bases short, with 15 bases between. The CDR3 runs to 15 residues. CDR3 amino acids: CASSLGGTTSHEQFF. CDR3 sequence (DNA): TGTGCCAGCAGCTTGGGCGGGACGACTTCCCATGAGCAGTTCTTC.

The chain combines TRBV7-2 with TRBJ2-7, with D perhaps TRBD2 (5 bases). The CDR3 is 14 amino acids. The V end was cut by 3 bases, the J end by 2 bases, with 11 bases between. Germline V gives CDR1 SGHTA, CDR2 FQGNSA. The chain's CDR3 is CASSFTGNPYEQYF. The DNA of the CDR3 is TGTGCCAGCAGCTTCACGGGGAACCCCTACGAGCAGTACTTC.

This chain uses TRBV19 with TRBJ2-3; D ambiguous. Between the trimmed V and J ends, which lost 4 bases and 5 bases, there was a span of 7 bases. The CDR3 consists of 12 residues. Germline V gene sequence: CDR1 LNHDA, CDR2 SQIVND (reference sequence). The CDR3 sequence: CASSTSGDTQYF. The DNA of the CDR3 is TGTGCCAGTAGTACGAGTGGAGATACGCAGTATTTT. Together with reference TRBV19 and TRBJ2-3, the CDR3 gives the full variable domain: DGGITQSPKYLFRKEGQNVTLSCEQNLNHDAMYWYRQDPGQGLRLIYYSQIVNDFQKGDIAEGYSVSREKKESFPLTVTSAQKNPTAFYLCASSTSGDTQYFGPGTRLTVL.

The rearrangement joins TRBV10-3 to TRBJ2-6; D is ambiguous. The CDR3 is made up of 12 amino acids. Per the germline V gene, CDR1 is ENHRY and CDR2 is SYGVKD. The V gene lost 9 bases and the J gene lost 0 bases, with 3 bases spanning the gap. The CDR3 loop reads CAIRSGANVLTF. The CDR3 DNA is TGTGCCATTCGCTCTGGGGCCAACGTCCTGACTTTC.

V is TRBV28 and J is TRBJ2-3; maybe TRBD1 (7 bases). The CDR3 is 15 amino acids. V was pared by 7 bases and J by 7 bases, with 21 bases between. Germline V gives CDR1 MDHEN, CDR2 SYDVKM. Written as DNA, the CDR3 is TGTGCCAGCACCGCGGGACAGAGCCATATTTATACGCAGTATTTT. Translated: CASTAGQSHIYTQYF.

The V call is TRBV4-3, the J call TRBJ2-1, with a possible D match to TRBD2 (5 bases). Germline V gene data show CDR1 as LGHNA and CDR2 as YSLEER. V was cut by 1 base and J by 7 bases, with 14 bases left in between. This CDR3 is 15 amino acids long. This CDR3 is CASSQGWTRGNEQFF. As DNA, the CDR3 is TGCGCCAGCAGCCAAGGGTGGACTCGTGGGAATGAGCAGTTCTTC.

V usage is TRBV5-1 and J usage is TRBJ2-7; 8 nucleotides match TRBD1. This CDR3 has 18 residues. Germline assignment: CDR1 SGHRS and CDR2 YFSETQ. Germline trimming cut 4 bases from V and 3 bases from J; bases unmatched to any gene: 18. In DNA, the CDR3 is TGCGCCAGCAGCGTAGGTTCTTGGACAGGGCAGTTAGGCTACGAGCAGTACTTC. This gives the protein CASSVGSWTGQLGYEQYF.